What follows are 12 T cell receptor beta chains derived from one specimen sequenced in a study of metastatic and nonmetastatic thyroid tumors. Through MiXCR, TCRdb re-clonotyped the PCR reads. Among tens of thousands of clones listed, around a sixth were seen once. Every patient was untreated before thyroid surgery. The sample taken for sequencing was blood. The source is a female donor with papillary thyroid cancer or a benign thyroid nodule (not recorded which). Some clones in this sample may be carry-over from other donors' samples.

Note on this clone: The junction shows a germline mismatch at one end, possibly a read error. The V gene is TRBV6-1, the J gene TRBJ2-7; TRBD1 matches 10 bases. This CDR3 has 15 amino acids. Germline lookup yields CDR1 MNHNS and CDR2 SASEGT. The CDR3 region has the DNA TGTGCCATCAGTAGACAGGGGGCACGATCCTACGACCAGTACTTC. Translating it yields CAISRQGARSYDQYF.

This clone has at least ten counts. V is TRBV9 and J is TRBJ2-1; 7 nucleotides align to TRBD2. The CDR3 runs to 16 residues. Trimming removed 3 bases from V and 4 bases from J; junction bases left unmatched: 10. Germline V gene lookup returns CDR1 SGDLS and CDR2 YYNGEE. CDR3: CASSGQLAKNYNEQFF. The CDR3 bases are TGTGCCAGCAGCGGCCAACTAGCGAAAAATTACAATGAGCAGTTCTTC.

The chain links TRBV11-2 to TRBJ2-7, with D possibly called TRBD1 or TRBD2 (5 bases each). CDR1 and CDR2 from the germline V gene are SGHAT and FQNNGV. V was trimmed by 5 bases and J by 0 bases, leaving 23 bases between them. The CDR3 has 18 residues. DNA of the CDR3: TGTGCCAGCAGCCGTCTCGTGGGGGTCGGTCGGTTCTCCTACGAGCAGTACTTC. Amino acid sequence: CASSRLVGVGRFSYEQYF.

The rearrangement uses TRBV28 and TRBJ2-7; 8 bases align to TRBD1. Germline V gene data show CDR1 as MDHEN and CDR2 as SYDVKM. The length of the CDR3 is 16 residues. The J segment lost 7 bases and the V segment lost 1 base, leaving 12 bases of the junction unmatched. CDR3 amino acids: CASSLSGTGISQEQYF. CDR3 bases: TGTGCCAGCAGTTTATCCGGGACAGGAATCTCCCAAGAGCAGTACTTC.

This clone has a handful of counts. With a much larger clone just one base away, this may be a read error. V and J are TRBV28 and TRBJ2-7, with 11 bases identical to TRBD2. The CDR3 has 15 amino acids. The ends lost 7 bases at V and 5 bases at J; junction bases unmatched: 10. CDR1 and CDR2 (germline): MDHEN, SYDVKM. CDR3 sequence: CASISTLAGGDEQYF. In DNA, the CDR3 is TGTGCCAGCATCTCAACCTTAGCGGGAGGGGACGAGCAGTACTTC.

This clone was observed many times. The J gene is TRBJ1-3, the V gene TRBV6-1, with D perhaps TRBD1 (6 bases). CDR1 and CDR2 from the germline V gene are MNHNS and SASEGT. V was pared by 6 bases and J by 0 bases, with 12 bases between. The CDR3 is made up of 15 amino acids. The CDR3 reads CASRRDTSSGNTIYF. The CDR3 DNA sequence: TGTGCCAGCAGGAGGGACACAAGCTCTGGAAACACCATATATTTT.

This clone was seen a few times. CDR3 sequence reads: CASSFSGKNDVQFF. The CDR3 region has the DNA TGTGCCAGCAGTTTTAGCGGGAAGAACGATGTGCAGTTCTTC. This chain uses TRBV28 with TRBJ2-1; TRBD2 matches at 8 bases. Trimming took 3 bases from V and 12 from J; bases not matched to a gene: 10. Germline lookup yields CDR1 MDHEN and CDR2 SYDVKM. CDR3 length: 14 amino acids.

This clone was seen repeatedly, ten times or more. J is TRBJ1-5 and V is TRBV20-1, with 10 bases that match TRBD1. The V segment lost 3 bases and the J segment 4 bases; nucleotides outside the gene matches: 3. The CDR3 length is 14 residues. Germline-derived CDR1 and CDR2 are DFQATT and SNEGSKA (reference sequence). The CDR3 DNA reads as TGCAGTGCTAGGGGACAGGGGATTAATCAGCCCCAGCATTTT. Translation: CSARGQGINQPQHF.

There are many counts of this clone. The gene calls are TRBV4-2 and TRBJ1-2, with D unresolved. The CDR3 consists of 17 residues. Germline CDR1 is LGHNA and CDR2 is YNFKEQ. The V end lost 0 bases, the J end lost 6 bases, and 20 bases lay between the germline ends. CDR3: CASSQDTIGANYNGYTF. CDR3 bases: TGTGCCAGCAGCCAAGACACAATCGGTGCAAACTATAATGGCTACACCTTC.

The rearrangement joins TRBV11-2 to TRBJ2-7; no reliable D call. The V end was cut by 2 bases, the J end by 1 base, with 15 bases between. Germline assignment: CDR1 SGHAT and CDR2 FQNNGV. The CDR3 is made up of 16 amino acids. The CDR3 DNA is TGTGCCAGCAGCTTATGGGCGGTCCGGGCATCCTACGAGCAGTACTTC. Its translation is CASSLWAVRASYEQYF.

A few counts support this clone. CDR3 DNA: TGTGCCAGCGGTTCCCGGGGGGGCAGTGGAGATGGCTACACCTTC. It yields the protein CASGSRGGSGDGYTF. The rearrangement links TRBV2 to TRBJ1-2; TRBD1 might be the D (6 bases). Between the trimmed V and J ends, which lost 8 bases and 6 bases, there was a span of 22 bases. Germline CDR1 reads SNHLY; CDR2 reads FYNNEI. This CDR3 is built from 15 residues.

On this clone: Given a much more abundant clone one base away, this may be a read error. The rearrangement uses TRBV15 and TRBJ2-1, with D unclear. The CDR3 is made up of 13 amino acids. The V gene's germline CDR1 is LNHNV and CDR2 YYDKDF (reference sequence). Trimming removed 4 bases at V and 6 bases at J, with 10 bases between. The CDR3 here is CATSIDNPNEQFF. The CDR3 DNA sequence: TGTGCCACCAGCATAGATAACCCCAATGAGCAGTTCTTC. Looking up the rest from reference TRBV15 and TRBJ2-1 gives the full variable domain: DAMVIQNPRYQVTQFGKPVTLSCSQTLNHNVMYWYQQKSSQAPKLLFHYYDKDFNNEADTPDNFQSRRPNTSFCFLDIRSPGLGDTAMYLCATSIDNPNEQFFGPGTRLTVL.